These T cell receptor beta chains were read from a single sample in a study of a mutant IDH1 vaccine in newly diagnosed glioma. For these TCRs, the target antigens are not known. The data were produced by immunoSEQ multiplex PCR, yet TCRdb's version contains in-frame clones alone and is incomplete. The data hold 68,000 or so clones, with roughly 80% observed a single time. Sequenced here: PBMCs, sampled from a glioma patient whose treatment included an IDH1 peptide vaccine. These receptors originate from a young man with glioma. The CDR3 runs from the conserved cysteine through the conserved F or W. D genes are given only for firm matches. Clone size, where shown, is once, few, many, or a class for clones that have expanded.

length,D,size,V,J,DNA,CDR3
14,TRBD2,.,TRBV7-8,TRBJ2-1,TGTGCCAGCAGCTTTAGCGGGGGGTACAATGAGCAGTTCTTC,CASSFSGGYNEQFF
13,.,.,TRBV29-1,TRBJ2-2,TGCAGCGGGAGTACGTCTGGCCCCGGGGAGCTGTTTTTT,CSGSTSGPGELFF
11,.,.,TRBV5-1,TRBJ2-1,TGCGCCAGCACTACTTCGGATGAGCAGTTCTTC,CASTTSDEQFF
14,.,.,TRBV28,TRBJ1-2,TGTGCCAGCAGACCAGGGTCAGCTCTTCTTGGCTACACCTTC,CASRPGSALLGYTF
14,.,.,TRBV30,TRBJ1-1,TGTGCCTGGAGTGGACTGATGTTGAACACTGAAGCTTTCTTT,CAWSGLMLNTEAFF
14,.,.,TRBV4-3,TRBJ2-7,TGCGCCAGCAGCCCCCGGGGACTTTCCTACGAGCAGTACTTC,CASSPRGLSYEQYF
14,.,.,TRBV5-8,TRBJ1-1,TGTGCCAGCAGCTTGACGACAGCTAACACTGAAGCTTTCTTT,CASSLTTANTEAFF
16,.,.,TRBV28,TRBJ1-5,TGTGCCAGCGCCTTCACCGGGCCACTTCTCAATCAGCCCCAGCATTTT,CASAFTGPLLNQPQHF
15,TRBD1,.,TRBV2,TRBJ2-3,TGTGCCAGCAAGTTCCAACAGGGGAGTACAGATACGCAGTATTTT,CASKFQQGSTDTQYF
14,.,.,TRBV5-6,TRBJ2-1,TGTGCCAGCAGCTTGGTAGGCTCCTACAATGAGCAGTTCTTC,CASSLVGSYNEQFF
14,.,.,TRBV5-1,TRBJ1-3,TGCGCCAGCAGCTTGGCTCACTCTGGAAACACCATATATTTT,CASSLAHSGNTIYF
11,.,few,TRBV6-4,TRBJ1-1,TGTGCCAGCAGTGACTCCAGAAAAGCTTTCTTT,CASSDSRKAFF
15,.,.,TRBV7-3,TRBJ2-3,TGTGCCAGCAGACCAGGGGGGGCTGGTACAGATACGCAGTATTTT,CASRPGGAGTDTQYF
11,.,.,TRBV5-1,TRBJ2-3,TGCGCCAGCAGCTTGGAAGATACGCAGTATTTT,CASSLEDTQYF
16,.,.,TRBV5-4,TRBJ1-2,TGTGCCAGCAGCTTTTCGGGCAGGAGACTTAACTATGGCTACACCTTC,CASSFSGRRLNYGYTF
14,.,.,TRBV5-1,TRBJ1-2,TGCGCCAGCAGTCCACAGGGCGATTTCTATGGCTACACCTTC,CASSPQGDFYGYTF
18,TRBD1,.,TRBV19,TRBJ2-7,TGTGCCAGTAGTATATACTTCATAGGGGGCCGTAGCTCCTACGAGCAGTACTTC,CASSIYFIGGRSSYEQYF
12,TRBD1,.,TRBV7-2,TRBJ2-5,TGTGCCAGCACACACAGGGGAGAGACCCAGTACTTC,CASTHRGETQYF
16,TRBD2,.,TRBV19,TRBJ2-5,TGTGCCAGTAGTGCCTTAACTAGCGGAGGCCAAGAGACCCAGTACTTC,CASSALTSGGQETQYF
14,TRBD1,.,TRBV5-1,TRBJ2-2,TGCGCCAGCAGCTCCCGACAGGGACCCGGGGAGCTGTTTTTT,CASSSRQGPGELFF
16,.,.,TRBV5-1,TRBJ1-1,TGCGCCAGCAGCTTGGCCGGGGAGGGAGTGAGCACTGAAGCTTTCTTT,CASSLAGEGVSTEAFF
14,.,.,TRBV18,TRBJ2-7,TGTGCCAGCTCACCACCTCACCCTTTCTACGAGCAGTACTTC,CASSPPHPFYEQYF
14,.,.,TRBV30,TRBJ1-2,TGTGCCTGGAGTCAGACCAGGGTCTCGCGGGGCTACACCTTC,CAWSQTRVSRGYTF
15,.,few,TRBV18,TRBJ1-1,TGTGCCAGCTCACCACGTGCATTAGAGAACACTGAAGCTTTCTTT,CASSPRALENTEAFF
11,.,.,TRBV19,TRBJ1-1,TGTGCCAGTTCAACAGGCGATAAAGCTTTCTTT,CASSTGDKAFF